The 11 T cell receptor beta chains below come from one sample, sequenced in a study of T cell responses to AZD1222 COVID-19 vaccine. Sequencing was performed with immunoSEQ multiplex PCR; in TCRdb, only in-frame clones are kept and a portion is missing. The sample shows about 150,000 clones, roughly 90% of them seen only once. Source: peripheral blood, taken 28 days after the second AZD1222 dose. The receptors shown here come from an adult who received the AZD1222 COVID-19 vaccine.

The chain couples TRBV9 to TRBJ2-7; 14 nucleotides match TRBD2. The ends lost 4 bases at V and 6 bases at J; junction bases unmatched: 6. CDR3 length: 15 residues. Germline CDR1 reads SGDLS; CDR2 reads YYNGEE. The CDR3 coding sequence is TGTGCCAGCAGCCGAGGGACTAGCGGGAGCTTCGAGCAGTACTTC. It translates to CASSRGTSGSFEQYF.

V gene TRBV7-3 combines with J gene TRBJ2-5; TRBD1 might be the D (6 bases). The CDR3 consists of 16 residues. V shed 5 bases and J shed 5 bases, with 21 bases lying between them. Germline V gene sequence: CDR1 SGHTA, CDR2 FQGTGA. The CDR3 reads CASSPLGAVAGETQYF. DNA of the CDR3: TGTGCCAGCAGCCCCCTGGGGGCCGTAGCCGGCGAGACCCAGTACTTC.

The CDR3 DNA is TGTGCCAGCAGCTTATCGATAGCGGCCTACAATGAGCAGTTCTTC. Translating gives CASSLSIAAYNEQFF. The V and J genes are TRBV7-8 and TRBJ2-1, with a weak D call TRBD2 (6 bases). The CDR3 contains 15 residues. Germline-derived CDR1 and CDR2 are SGHVS and FQNEAQ. V gave up 2 bases and J gave up 2 bases, with 10 bases separating them.

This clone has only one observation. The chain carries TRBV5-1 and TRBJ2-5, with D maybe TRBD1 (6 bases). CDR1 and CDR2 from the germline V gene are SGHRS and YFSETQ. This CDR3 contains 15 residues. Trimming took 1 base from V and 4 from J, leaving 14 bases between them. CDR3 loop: CASSLTLGRGETQYF. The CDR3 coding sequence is TGCGCCAGCAGCTTGACCCTGGGCAGGGGAGAGACCCAGTACTTC. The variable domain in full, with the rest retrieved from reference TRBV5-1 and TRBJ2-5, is KAGVTQTPRYLIKTRGQQVTLSCSPISGHRSVSWYQQTPGQGLQFLFEYFSETQRNKGNFPGRFSGRQFSNSRSEMNVSTLELGDSALYLCASSLTLGRGETQYFGPGTRLLVL.

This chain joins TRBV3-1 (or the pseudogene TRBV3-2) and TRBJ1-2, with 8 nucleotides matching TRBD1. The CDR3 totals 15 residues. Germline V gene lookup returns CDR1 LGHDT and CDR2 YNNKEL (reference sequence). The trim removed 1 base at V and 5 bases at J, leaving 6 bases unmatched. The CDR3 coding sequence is TGTGCCAGCAGCCAAGTCGGCAGGGGGCAGTATGGCTACACCTTC. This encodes CASSQVGRGQYGYTF.

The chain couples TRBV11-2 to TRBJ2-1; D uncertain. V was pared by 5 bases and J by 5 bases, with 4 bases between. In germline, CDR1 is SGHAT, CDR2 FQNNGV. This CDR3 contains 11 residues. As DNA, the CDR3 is TGTGCCAGCAGCGCTAACAATGAGCAGTTCTTC. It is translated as CASSANNEQFF.

CDR3 nucleotides: TGTGCCAGCAGCCAAGGGTCAGGGGGGGTGGAACAGTACTTC. Translating gives CASSQGSGGVEQYF. The chain uses TRBV3-1 (or the pseudogene TRBV3-2) and TRBJ2-7; D possibly uses TRBD1 or TRBD2 (7 bases each). V dropped 1 base and J dropped 10 bases, with 17 bases sitting between them. This CDR3 has 14 amino acids. Per germline, CDR1 LGHDT and CDR2 YNNKEL (reference sequence).

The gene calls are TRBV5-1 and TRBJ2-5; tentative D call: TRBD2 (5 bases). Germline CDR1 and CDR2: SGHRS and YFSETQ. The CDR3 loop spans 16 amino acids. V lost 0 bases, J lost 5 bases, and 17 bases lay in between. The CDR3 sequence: CASSLEGGPSRETQYF. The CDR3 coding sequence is TGCGCCAGCAGCTTGGAGGGTGGGCCTAGCAGGGAGACCCAGTACTTC.

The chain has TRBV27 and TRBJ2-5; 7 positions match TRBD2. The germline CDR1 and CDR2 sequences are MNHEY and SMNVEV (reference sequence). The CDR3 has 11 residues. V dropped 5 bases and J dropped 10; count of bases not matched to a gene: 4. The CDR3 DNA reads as TGTGCCAGCAGTCAAGCGGGACTCCAGTACTTC. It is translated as CASSQAGLQYF.

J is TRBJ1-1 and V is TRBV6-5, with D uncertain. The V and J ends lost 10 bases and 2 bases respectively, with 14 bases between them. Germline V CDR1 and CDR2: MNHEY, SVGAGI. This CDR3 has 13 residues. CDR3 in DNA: TGTGCCACCCAAAGACATCGCAACACTGAAGCTTTCTTT. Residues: CATQRHRNTEAFF.

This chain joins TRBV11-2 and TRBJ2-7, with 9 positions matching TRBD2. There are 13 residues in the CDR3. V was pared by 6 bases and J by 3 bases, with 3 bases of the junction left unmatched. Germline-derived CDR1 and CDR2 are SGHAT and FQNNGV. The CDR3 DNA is TGTGCCAGCAGTTCGACTAGCGGCTACGAGCAGTACTTC. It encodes CASSSTSGYEQYF. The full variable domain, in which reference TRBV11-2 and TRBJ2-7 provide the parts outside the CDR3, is EAGVAQSPRYKIIEKRQSVAFWCNPISGHATLYWYQQILGQGPKLLIQFQNNGVVDDSQLPKDRFSAERLKGVDSTLKIQPAKLEDSAVYLCASSSTSGYEQYFGPGTRLTVT.